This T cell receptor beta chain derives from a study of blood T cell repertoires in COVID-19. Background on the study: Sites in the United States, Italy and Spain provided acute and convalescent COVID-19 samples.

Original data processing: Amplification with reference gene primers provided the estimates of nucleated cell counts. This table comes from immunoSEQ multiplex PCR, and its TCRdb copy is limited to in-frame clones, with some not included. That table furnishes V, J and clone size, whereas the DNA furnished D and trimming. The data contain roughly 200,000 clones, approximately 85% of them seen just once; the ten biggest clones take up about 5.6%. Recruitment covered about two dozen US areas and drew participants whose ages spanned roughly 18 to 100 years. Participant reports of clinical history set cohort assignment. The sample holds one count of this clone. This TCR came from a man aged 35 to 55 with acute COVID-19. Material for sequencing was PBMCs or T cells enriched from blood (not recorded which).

CDR3 region: CAISGRTENYGYTF. CDR3 sequence (DNA): TGTGCCATCAGTGGACGGACAGAAAACTATGGCTACACCTTC. The chain carries TRBV10-3 and TRBJ1-2, with D tentatively TRBD1 (6 bases). CDR1 is ENHRY, CDR2 SYGVKD, per germline. The CDR3 contains 14 residues. Trimming took off 4 bases at V and 2 bases at J, with 11 bases between the two ends.